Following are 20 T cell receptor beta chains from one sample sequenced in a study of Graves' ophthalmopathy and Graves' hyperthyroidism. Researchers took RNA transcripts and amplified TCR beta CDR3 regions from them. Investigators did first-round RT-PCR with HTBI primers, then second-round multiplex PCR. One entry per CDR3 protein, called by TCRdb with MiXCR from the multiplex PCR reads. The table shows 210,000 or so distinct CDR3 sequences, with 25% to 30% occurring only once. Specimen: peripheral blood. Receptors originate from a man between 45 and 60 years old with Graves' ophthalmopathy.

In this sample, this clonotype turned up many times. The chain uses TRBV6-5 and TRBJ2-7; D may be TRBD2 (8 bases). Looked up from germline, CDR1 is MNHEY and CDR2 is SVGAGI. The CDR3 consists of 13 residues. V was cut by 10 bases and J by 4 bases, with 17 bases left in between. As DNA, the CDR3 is TGTGCCAACGGGGGGGACAGCTTTTACGAGCAGTACTTC. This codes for CANGGDSFYEQYF.

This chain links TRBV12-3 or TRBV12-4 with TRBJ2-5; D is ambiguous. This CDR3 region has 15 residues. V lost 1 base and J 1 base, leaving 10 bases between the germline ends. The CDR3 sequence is CASSLGGATQETQYF. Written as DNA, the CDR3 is TGTGCCAGCAGTTTAGGAGGAGCGACCCAAGAGACCCAGTACTTC.

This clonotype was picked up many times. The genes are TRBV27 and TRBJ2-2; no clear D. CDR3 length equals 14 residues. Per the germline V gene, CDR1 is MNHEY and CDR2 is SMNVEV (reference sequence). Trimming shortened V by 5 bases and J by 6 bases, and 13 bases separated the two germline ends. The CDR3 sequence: CASSEIVGAGELFF. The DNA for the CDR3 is TGTGCCAGCAGTGAAATCGTTGGTGCCGGGGAGCTGTTTTTT.

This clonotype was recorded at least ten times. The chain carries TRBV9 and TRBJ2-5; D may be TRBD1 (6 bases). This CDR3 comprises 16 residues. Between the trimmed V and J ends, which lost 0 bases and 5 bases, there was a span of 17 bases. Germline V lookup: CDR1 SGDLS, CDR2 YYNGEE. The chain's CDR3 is CASSVVGAGTSETQYF. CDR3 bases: TGTGCCAGCAGCGTAGTCGGAGCCGGGACAAGTGAGACCCAGTACTTC.

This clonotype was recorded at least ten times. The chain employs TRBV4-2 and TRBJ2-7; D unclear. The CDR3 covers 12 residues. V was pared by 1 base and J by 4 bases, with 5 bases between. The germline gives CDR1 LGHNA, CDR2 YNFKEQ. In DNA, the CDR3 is TGTGCCAGCAGCCAAGTGGGGTACGAGCAGTACTTC. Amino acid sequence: CASSQVGYEQYF.

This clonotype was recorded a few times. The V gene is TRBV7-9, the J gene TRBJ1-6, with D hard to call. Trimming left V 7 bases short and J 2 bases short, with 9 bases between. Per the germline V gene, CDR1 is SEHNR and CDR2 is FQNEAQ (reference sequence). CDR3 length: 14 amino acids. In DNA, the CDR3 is TGTGCCAGCAATGCGAGGCCCTATAATTCACCCCTCCACTTT. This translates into CASNARPYNSPLHF.

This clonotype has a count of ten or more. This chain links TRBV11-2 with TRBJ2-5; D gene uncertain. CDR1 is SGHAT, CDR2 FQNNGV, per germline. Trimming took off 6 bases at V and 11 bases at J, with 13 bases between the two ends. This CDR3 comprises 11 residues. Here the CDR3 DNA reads TGTGCCAGCAGTCCCGGGCCACGGCAGTACTTC. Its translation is CASSPGPRQYF.

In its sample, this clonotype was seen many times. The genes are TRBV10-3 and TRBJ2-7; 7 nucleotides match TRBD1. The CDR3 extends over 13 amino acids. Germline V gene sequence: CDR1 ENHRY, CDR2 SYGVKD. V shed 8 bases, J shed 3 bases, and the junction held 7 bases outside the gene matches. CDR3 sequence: CAIGRDSGYEQYF. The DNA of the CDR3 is TGTGCCATCGGCCGGGACAGTGGCTACGAGCAGTACTTC.

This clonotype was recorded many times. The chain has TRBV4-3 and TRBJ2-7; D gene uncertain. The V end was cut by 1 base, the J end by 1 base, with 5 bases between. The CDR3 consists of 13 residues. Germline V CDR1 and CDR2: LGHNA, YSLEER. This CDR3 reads CASSQGVSYEQYF. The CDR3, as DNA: TGCGCCAGCAGCCAAGGCGTTTCCTACGAGCAGTACTTC.

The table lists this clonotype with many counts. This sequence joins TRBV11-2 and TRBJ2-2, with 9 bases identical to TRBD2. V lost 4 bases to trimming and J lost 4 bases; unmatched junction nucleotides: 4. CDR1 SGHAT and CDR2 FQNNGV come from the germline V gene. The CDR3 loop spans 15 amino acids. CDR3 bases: TGTGCCAGCAGCTCGTGGACTAGCGCCACCGGGGAGCTGTTTTTT. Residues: CASSSWTSATGELFF.

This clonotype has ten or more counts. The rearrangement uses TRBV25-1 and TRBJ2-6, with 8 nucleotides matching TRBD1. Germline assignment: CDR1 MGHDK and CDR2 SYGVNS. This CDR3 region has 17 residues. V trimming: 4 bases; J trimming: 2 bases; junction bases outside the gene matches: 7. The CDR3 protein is CASSGSTGEAGANVLTF. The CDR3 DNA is TGTGCCAGCAGTGGATCGACAGGGGAAGCTGGGGCCAACGTCCTGACTTTC.

CDR3 sequence reads: CASRPLGPEAFF. As DNA, the CDR3 is TGTGCCAGCAGGCCTCTCGGCCCTGAAGCTTTCTTT. This chain links TRBV12-3 or TRBV12-4 with TRBJ1-1; D is undetermined. This CDR3 is built from 12 residues. Trimming pared 6 bases from V and 6 bases from J, leaving 11 bases between.

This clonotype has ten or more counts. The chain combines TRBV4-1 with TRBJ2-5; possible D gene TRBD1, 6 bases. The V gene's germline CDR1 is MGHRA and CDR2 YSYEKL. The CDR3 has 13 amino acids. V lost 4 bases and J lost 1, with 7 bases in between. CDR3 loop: CASSRQAQETQYF. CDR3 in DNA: TGCGCCAGCAGCCGACAGGCCCAAGAGACCCAGTACTTC.

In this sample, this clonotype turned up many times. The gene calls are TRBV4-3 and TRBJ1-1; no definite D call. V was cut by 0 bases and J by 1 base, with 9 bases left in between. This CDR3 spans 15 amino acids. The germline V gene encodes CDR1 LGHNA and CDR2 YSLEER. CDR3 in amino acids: CASSQDYVANTEAFF. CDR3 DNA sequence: TGCGCCAGCAGCCAAGACTACGTTGCGAACACTGAAGCTTTCTTT.

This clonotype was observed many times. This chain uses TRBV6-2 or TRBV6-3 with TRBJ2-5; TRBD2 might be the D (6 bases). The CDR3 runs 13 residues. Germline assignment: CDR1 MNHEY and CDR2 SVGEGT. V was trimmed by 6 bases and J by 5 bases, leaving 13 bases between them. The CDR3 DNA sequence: TGTGCCAGCAGACCCCTGGCGGGGGAGACCCAGTACTTC. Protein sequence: CASRPLAGETQYF.

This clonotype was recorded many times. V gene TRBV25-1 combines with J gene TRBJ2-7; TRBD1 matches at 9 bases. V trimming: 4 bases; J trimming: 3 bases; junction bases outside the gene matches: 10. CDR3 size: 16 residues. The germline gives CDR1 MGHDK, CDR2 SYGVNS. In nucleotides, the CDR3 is TGTGCCAGCAGTGGCTCCGGGACAGGGTCCCTCTACGAGCAGTACTTC. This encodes CASSGSGTGSLYEQYF.

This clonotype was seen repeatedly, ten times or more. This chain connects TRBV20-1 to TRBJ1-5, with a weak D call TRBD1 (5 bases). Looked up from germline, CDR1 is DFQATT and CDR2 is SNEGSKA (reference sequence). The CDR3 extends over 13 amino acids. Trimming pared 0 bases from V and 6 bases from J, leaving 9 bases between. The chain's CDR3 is CSAREQGSQPQHF. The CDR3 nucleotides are TGCAGTGCTAGAGAGCAGGGAAGTCAGCCCCAGCATTTT.

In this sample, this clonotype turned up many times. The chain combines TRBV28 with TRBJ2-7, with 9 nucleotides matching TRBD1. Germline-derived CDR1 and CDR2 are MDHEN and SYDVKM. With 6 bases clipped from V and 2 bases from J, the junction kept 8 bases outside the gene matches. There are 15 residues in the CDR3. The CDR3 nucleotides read TGTGCCAGCAGGGGAAGGGGACAGGGAGCCTACGAGCAGTACTTC. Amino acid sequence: CASRGRGQGAYEQYF. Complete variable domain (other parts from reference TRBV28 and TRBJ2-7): DVKVTQSSRYLVKRTGEKVFLECVQDMDHENMFWYRQDPGLGLRLIYFSYDVKMKEKGDIPEGYSVSREKKERFSLILESASTNQTSMYLCASRGRGQGAYEQYFGPGTRLTVT.

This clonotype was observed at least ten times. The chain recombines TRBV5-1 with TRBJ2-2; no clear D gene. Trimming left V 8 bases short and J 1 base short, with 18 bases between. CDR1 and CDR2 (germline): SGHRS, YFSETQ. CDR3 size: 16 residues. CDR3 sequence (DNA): TGCGCCAGTAAAATGGACGGTGACCAGAACACCGGGGAGCTGTTTTTT. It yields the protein CASKMDGDQNTGELFF. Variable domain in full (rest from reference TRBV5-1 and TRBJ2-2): KAGVTQTPRYLIKTRGQQVTLSCSPISGHRSVSWYQQTPGQGLQFLFEYFSETQRNKGNFPGRFSGRQFSNSRSEMNVSTLELGDSALYLCASKMDGDQNTGELFFGEGSRLTVL.

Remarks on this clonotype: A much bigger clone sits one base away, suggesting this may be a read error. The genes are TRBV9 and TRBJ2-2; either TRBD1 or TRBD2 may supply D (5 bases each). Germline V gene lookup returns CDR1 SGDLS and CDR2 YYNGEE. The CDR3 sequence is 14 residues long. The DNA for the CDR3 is TGTGCCAGCAGTGGGGACGGGCATACCGGGAAGCTGTTTTTT. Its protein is CASSGDGHTGKLFF.